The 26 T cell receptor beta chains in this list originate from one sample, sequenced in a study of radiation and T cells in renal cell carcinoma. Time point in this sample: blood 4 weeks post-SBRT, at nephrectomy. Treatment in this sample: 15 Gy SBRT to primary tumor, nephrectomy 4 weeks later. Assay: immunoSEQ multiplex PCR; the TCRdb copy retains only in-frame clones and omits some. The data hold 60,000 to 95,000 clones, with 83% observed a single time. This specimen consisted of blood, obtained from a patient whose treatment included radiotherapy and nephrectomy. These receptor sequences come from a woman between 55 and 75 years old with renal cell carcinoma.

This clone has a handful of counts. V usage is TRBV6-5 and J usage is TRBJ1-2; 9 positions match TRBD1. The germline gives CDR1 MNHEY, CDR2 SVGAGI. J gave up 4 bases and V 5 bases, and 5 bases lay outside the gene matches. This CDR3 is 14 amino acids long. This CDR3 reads CASSGRDRVYGYTF. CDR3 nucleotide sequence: TGTGCCAGCAGTGGCCGGGACAGGGTCTATGGCTACACCTTC.

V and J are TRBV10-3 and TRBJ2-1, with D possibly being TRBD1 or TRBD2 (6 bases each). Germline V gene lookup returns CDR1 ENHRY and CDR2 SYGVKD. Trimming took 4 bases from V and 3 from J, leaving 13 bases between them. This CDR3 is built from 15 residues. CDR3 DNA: TGTGCCATCAGTGGGGGGGCGTCCAGCTACAATGAGCAGTTCTTC. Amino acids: CAISGGASSYNEQFF.

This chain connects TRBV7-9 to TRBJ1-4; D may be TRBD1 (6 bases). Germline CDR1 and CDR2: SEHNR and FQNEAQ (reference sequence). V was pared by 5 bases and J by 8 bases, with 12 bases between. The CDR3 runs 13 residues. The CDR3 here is CASSIGGAEKLFF. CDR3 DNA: TGTGCCAGCAGCATAGGGGGGGCAGAAAAACTGTTTTTT. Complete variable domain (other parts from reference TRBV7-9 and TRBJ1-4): DTGVSQNPRHKITKRGQNVTFRCDPISEHNRLYWYRQTLGQGPEFLTYFQNEAQLEKSRLLSDRFSAERPKGSFSTLEIQRTEQGDSAMYLCASSIGGAEKLFFGSGTQLSVL.

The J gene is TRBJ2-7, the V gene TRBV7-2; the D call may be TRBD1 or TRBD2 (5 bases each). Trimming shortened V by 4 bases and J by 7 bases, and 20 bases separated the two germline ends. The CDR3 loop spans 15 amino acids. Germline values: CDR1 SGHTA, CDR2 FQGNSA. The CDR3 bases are TGTGCCAGCAGCTCCTCCCGGGGCGGGCCCGGGGAGCAGTACTTC. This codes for CASSSSRGGPGEQYF.

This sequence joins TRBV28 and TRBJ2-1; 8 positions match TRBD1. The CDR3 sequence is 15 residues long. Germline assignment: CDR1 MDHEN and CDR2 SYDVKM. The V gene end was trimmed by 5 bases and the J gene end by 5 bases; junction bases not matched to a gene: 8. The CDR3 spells CASSPWTGPDNEQFF. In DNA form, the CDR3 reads TGTGCCAGCAGTCCTTGGACAGGGCCCGACAATGAGCAGTTCTTC.

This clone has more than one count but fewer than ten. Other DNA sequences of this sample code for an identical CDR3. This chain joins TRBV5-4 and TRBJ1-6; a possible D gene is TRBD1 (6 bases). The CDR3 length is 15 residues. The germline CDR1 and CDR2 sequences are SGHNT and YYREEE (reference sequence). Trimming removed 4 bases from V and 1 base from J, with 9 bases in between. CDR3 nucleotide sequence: TGTGCCAGCAGCCTCAGGGGTTCCTATAATTCACCCCTCCACTTT. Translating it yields CASSLRGSYNSPLHF.

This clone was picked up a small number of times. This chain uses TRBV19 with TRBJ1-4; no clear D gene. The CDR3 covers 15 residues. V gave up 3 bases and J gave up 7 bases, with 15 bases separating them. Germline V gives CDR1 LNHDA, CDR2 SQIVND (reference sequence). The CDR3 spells CASSISTSMGEKLFF. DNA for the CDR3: TGTGCCAGTAGTATCTCTACCTCTATGGGTGAAAAACTGTTTTTT.

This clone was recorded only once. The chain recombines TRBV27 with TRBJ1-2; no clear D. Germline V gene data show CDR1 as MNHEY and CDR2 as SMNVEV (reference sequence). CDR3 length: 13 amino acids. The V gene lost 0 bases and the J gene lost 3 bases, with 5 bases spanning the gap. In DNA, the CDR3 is TGTGCCAGCAGTTTATCGAAGCACTATGGCTACACCTTC. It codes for CASSLSKHYGYTF.

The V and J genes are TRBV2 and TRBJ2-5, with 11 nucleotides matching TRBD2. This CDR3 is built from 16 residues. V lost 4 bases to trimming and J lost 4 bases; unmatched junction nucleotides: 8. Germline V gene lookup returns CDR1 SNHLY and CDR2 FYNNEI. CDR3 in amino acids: CASSGYSGGAGETQYF. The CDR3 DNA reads TGTGCCAGCAGTGGGTATAGCGGGGGGGCCGGAGAGACCCAGTACTTC. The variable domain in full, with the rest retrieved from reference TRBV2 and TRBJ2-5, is EPEVTQTPSHQVTQMGQEVILRCVPISNHLYFYWYRQILGQKVEFLVSFYNNEISEKSEIFDDQFSVERPDGSNFTLKIRSTKLEDSAMYFCASSGYSGGAGETQYFGPGTRLLVL.

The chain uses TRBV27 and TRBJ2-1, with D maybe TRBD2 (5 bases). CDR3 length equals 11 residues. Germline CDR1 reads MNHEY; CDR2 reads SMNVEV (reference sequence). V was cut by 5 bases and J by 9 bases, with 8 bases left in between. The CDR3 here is CASSLGVEQFF. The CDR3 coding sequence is TGTGCCAGCAGTCTGGGAGTTGAGCAGTTCTTC.

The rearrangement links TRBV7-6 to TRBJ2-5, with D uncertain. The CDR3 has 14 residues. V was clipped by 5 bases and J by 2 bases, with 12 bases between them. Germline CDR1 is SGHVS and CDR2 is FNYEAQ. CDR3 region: CASSLYSVQETQYF. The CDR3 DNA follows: TGTGCCAGCAGCCTCTACAGTGTTCAAGAGACCCAGTACTTC.

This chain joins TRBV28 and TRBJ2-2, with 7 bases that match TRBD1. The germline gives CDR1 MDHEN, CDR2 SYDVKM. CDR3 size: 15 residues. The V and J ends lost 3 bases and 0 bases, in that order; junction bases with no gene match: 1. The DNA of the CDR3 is TGTGCCAGCAGTTTGACAGGGTCGAACACCGGGGAGCTGTTTTTT. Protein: CASSLTGSNTGELFF.

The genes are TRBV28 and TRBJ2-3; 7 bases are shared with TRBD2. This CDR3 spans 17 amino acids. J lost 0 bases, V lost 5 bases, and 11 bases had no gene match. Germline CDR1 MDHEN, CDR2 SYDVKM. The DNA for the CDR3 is TGTGCCAGCAGTCCCCCTACAAGCGGGGCTAGCACAGATACGCAGTATTTT. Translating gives CASSPPTSGASTDTQYF.

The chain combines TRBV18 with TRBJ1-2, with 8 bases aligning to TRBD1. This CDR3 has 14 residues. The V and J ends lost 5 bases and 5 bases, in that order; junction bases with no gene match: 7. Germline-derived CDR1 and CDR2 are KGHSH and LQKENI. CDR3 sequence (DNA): TGTGCCAGCTCAGGAGGGGACAGGAGTTATGGCTACACCTTC. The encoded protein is CASSGGDRSYGYTF.

CDR3 region: CASARVNTGELFF. In nucleotides, the CDR3 is TGTGCCAGCGCCAGAGTTAACACCGGGGAGCTGTTTTTT. The chain combines TRBV6-1 with TRBJ2-2; D not resolved. Deletions cut 8 bases from V and 2 bases from J, with 9 bases between. Germline CDR1 reads MNHNS; CDR2 reads SASEGT. The CDR3 is made up of 13 amino acids.

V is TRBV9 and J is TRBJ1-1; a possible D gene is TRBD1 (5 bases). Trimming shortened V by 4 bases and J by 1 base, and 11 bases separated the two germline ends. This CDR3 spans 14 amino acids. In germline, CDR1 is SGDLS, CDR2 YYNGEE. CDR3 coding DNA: TGTGCCAGCAGCCCACGGGGGTCGAACACTGAAGCTTTCTTT. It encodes CASSPRGSNTEAFF. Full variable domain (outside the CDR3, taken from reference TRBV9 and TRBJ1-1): DSGVTQTPKHLITATGQRVTLRCSPRSGDLSVYWYQQSLDQGLQFLIQYYNGEERAKGNILERFSAQQFPDLHSELNLSSLELGDSALYFCASSPRGSNTEAFFGQGTRLTVV.

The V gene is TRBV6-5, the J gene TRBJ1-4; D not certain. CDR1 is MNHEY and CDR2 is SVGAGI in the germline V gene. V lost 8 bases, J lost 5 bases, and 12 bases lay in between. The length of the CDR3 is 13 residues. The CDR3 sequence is CASRRPGNEKLFF. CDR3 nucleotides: TGTGCCAGCCGCCGACCGGGGAATGAAAAACTGTTTTTT.

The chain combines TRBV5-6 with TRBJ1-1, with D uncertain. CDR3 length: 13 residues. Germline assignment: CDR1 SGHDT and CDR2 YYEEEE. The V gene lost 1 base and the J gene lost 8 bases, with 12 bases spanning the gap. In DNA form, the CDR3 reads TGTGCCAGCAGCTTGAAGGAGAGGCTGGAAGCTTTCTTT. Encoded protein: CASSLKERLEAFF.

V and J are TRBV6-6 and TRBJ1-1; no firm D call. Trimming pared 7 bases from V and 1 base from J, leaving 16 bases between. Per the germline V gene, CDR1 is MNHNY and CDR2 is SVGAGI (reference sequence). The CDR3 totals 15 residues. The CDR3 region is CASTKTRQANTEAFF. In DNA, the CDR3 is TGTGCCAGCACCAAAACTCGGCAGGCGAACACTGAAGCTTTCTTT.

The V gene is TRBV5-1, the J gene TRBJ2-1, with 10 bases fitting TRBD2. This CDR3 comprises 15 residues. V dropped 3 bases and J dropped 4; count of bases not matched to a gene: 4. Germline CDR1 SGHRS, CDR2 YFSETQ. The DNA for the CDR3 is TGCGCCAGCAGCTCCTCTAGCGGGGGTTACAATGAGCAGTTCTTC. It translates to CASSSSSGGYNEQFF.

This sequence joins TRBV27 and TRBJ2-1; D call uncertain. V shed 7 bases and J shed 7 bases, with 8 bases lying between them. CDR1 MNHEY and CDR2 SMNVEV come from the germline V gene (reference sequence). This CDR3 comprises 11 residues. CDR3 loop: CASIVRNEQFF. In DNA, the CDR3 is TGTGCCAGCATTGTGAGGAATGAGCAGTTCTTC.

CDR3 protein: CASSLEGTSGETDTQYF. The CDR3 DNA reads TGTGCCAGCAGTTTGGAGGGGACTAGCGGGGAAACAGATACGCAGTATTTT. The gene calls are TRBV28 and TRBJ2-3; 13 positions agree with TRBD2. Per the germline V gene, CDR1 is MDHEN and CDR2 is SYDVKM. The CDR3 is 17 amino acids. With 3 bases clipped from V and 3 bases from J, the junction kept 6 bases outside the gene matches.

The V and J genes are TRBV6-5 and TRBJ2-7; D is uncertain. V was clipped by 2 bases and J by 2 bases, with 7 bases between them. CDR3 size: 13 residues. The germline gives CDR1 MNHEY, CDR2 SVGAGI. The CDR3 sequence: CASSYGQTYEQYF. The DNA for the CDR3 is TGTGCCAGCAGTTACGGGCAGACCTACGAGCAGTACTTC.

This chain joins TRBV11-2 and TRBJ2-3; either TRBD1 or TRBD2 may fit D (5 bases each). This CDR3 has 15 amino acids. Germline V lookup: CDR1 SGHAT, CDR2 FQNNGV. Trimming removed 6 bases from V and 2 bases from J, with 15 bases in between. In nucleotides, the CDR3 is TGTGCCAGCAGTCTTCTCCTAGGGACCACAGATACGCAGTATTTT. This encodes CASSLLLGTTDTQYF.

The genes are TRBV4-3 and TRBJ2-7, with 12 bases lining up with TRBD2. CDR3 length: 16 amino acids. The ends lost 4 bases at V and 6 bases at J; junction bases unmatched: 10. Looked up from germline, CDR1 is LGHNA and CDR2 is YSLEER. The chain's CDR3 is CASSPYRLAGESEQYF. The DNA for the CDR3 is TGCGCCAGCAGCCCCTATCGACTAGCGGGAGAATCCGAGCAGTACTTC.

The CDR3 sequence: CASSIPSGRAHTQYF. CDR3 nucleotides: TGTGCCAGTAGTATACCCAGCGGGAGGGCACATACGCAGTATTTT. The chain is built from TRBV19 and TRBJ2-3; 10 bases map to TRBD2. After removal of 2 bases from V and 7 bases from J, the junction contained 6 bases not matched to a gene. From germline, CDR1 is LNHDA and CDR2 SQIVND (reference sequence). The CDR3 sequence is 15 residues long.